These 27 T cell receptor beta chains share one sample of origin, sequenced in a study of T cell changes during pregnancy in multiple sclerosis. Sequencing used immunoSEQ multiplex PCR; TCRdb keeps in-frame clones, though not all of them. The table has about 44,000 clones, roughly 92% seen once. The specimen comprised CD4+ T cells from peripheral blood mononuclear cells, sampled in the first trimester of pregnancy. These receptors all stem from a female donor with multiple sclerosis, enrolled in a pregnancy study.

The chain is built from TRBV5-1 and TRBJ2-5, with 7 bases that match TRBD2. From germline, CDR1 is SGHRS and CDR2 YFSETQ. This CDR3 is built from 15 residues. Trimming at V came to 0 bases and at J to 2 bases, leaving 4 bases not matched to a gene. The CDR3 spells CASSLVLGRQETQYF. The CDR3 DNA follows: TGCGCCAGCAGCTTGGTACTCGGGAGGCAAGAGACCCAGTACTTC. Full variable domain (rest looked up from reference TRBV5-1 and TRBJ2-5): KAGVTQTPRYLIKTRGQQVTLSCSPISGHRSVSWYQQTPGQGLQFLFEYFSETQRNKGNFPGRFSGRQFSNSRSEMNVSTLELGDSALYLCASSLVLGRQETQYFGPGTRLLVL.

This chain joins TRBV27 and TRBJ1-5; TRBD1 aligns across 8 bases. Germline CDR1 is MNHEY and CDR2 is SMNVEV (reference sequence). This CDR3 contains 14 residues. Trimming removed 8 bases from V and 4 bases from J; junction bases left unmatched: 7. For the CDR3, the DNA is TGTGCCAGCCGGGACAGGCGGGGGAATCAGCCCCAGCATTTT. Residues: CASRDRRGNQPQHF.

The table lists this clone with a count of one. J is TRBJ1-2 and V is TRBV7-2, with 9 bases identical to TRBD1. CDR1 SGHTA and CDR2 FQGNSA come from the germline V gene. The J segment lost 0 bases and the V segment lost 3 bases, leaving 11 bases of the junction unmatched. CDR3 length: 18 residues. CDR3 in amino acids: CASSLLRDRADSNYGYTF. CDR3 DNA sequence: TGTGCCAGCAGCTTGCTCCGGGACAGGGCTGACTCTAACTATGGCTACACCTTC.

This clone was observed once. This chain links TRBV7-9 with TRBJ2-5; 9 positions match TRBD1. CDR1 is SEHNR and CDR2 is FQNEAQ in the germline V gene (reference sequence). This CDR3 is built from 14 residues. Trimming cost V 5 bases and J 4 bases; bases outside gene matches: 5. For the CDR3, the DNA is TGTGCCAGCAGCACCAGACAGGGGGGAGAGACCCAGTACTTC. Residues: CASSTRQGGETQYF. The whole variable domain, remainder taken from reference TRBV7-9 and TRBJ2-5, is DTGVSQNPRHKITKRGQNVTFRCDPISEHNRLYWYRQTLGQGPEFLTYFQNEAQLEKSRLLSDRFSAERPKGSFSTLEIQRTEQGDSAMYLCASSTRQGGETQYFGPGTRLLVL.

As DNA, the CDR3 is TGTGCCAGCAGCCGAGGGACTAGCGGGAGCACCTACGAGCAGTACTTC. As protein: CASSRGTSGSTYEQYF. The chain recombines TRBV27 with TRBJ2-7; 14 positions match TRBD2. The ends lost 6 bases at V and 2 bases at J; junction bases unmatched: 6. Germline V CDR1 and CDR2: MNHEY, SMNVEV (reference sequence). The CDR3 runs to 16 residues.

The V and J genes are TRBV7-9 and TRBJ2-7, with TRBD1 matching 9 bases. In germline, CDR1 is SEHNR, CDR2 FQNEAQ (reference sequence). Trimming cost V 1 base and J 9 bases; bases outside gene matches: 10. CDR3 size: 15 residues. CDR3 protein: CASSLVQGAESGQYF. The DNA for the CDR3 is TGTGCCAGCAGCTTAGTACAGGGGGCTGAGTCTGGGCAGTACTTC.

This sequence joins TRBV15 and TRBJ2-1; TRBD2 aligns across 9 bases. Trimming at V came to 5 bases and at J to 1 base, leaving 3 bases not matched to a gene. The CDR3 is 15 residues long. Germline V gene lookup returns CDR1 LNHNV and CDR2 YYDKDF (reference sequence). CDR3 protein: CATSGLARSYNEQFF. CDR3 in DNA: TGTGCCACCAGCGGACTAGCGAGGTCCTACAATGAGCAGTTCTTC.

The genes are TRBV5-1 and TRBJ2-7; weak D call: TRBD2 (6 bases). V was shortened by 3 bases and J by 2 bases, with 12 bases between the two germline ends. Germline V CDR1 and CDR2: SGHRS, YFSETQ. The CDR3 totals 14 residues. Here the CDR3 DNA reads TGCGCCAGCAGCTCGGGACTCCTCCCCTACGAGCAGTACTTC. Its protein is CASSSGLLPYEQYF.

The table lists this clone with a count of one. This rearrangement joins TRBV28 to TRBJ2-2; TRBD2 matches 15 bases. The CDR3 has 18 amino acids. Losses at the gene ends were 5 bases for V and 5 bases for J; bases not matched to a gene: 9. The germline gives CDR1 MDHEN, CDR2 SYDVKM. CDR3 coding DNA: TGTGCCAGCAGTAAACCGGGACTAGCGGGAGGTTGGACCGGGGAGCTGTTTTTT. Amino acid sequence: CASSKPGLAGGWTGELFF. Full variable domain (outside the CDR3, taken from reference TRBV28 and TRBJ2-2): DVKVTQSSRYLVKRTGEKVFLECVQDMDHENMFWYRQDPGLGLRLIYFSYDVKMKEKGDIPEGYSVSREKKERFSLILESASTNQTSMYLCASSKPGLAGGWTGELFFGEGSRLTVL.

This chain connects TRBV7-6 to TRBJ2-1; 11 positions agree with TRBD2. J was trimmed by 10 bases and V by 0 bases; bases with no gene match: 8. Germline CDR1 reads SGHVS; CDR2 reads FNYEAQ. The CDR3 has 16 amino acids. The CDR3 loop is CASSLAKLAGVREQFF. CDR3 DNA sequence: TGTGCCAGCAGCTTAGCGAAACTAGCGGGAGTTAGGGAGCAGTTCTTC.

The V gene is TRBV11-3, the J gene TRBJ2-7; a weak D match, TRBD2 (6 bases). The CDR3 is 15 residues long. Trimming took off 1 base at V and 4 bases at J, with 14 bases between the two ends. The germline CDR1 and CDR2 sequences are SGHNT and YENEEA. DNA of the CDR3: TGTGCCAGCAGCTTAGGGGTCGGTAGCGGTTACGAGCAGTACTTC. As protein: CASSLGVGSGYEQYF.

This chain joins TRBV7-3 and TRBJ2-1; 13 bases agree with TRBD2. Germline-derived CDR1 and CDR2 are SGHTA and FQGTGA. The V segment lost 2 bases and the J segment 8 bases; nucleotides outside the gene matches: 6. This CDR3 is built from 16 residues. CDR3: CASSLDGLAGVDEQFF. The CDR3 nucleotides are TGTGCCAGCAGCTTAGACGGACTAGCGGGAGTCGATGAGCAGTTCTTC. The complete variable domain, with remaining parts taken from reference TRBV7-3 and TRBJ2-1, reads GAGVSQTPSNKVTEKGKYVELRCDPISGHTALYWYRQSLGQGPEFLIYFQGTGAADDSGLPNDRFFAVRPEGSVSTLKIQRTERGDSAVYLCASSLDGLAGVDEQFFGPGTRLTVL.

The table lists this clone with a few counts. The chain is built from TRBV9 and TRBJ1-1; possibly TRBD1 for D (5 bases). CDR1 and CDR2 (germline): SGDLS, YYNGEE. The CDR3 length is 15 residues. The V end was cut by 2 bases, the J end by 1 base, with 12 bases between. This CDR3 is CASSVTGLRNTEAFF. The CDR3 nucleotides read TGTGCCAGCAGCGTCACGGGACTGAGGAACACTGAAGCTTTCTTT.

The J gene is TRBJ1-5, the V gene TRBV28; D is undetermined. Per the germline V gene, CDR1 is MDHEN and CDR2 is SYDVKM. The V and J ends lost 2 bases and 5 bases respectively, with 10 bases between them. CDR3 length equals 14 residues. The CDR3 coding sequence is TGTGCCAGCAGTTTAAGTGGCAGTTATCAGCCCCAGCATTTT. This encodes CASSLSGSYQPQHF.

The CDR3 DNA sequence: TGTGCCAGCAGCTTAAGTGGGGCGGTTGAAGCTTTCTTT. As protein: CASSLSGAVEAFF. The chain uses TRBV7-2 and TRBJ1-1; tentative D call: TRBD1 (5 bases). This CDR3 region has 13 residues. V dropped 2 bases and J dropped 7 bases, with 11 bases sitting between them. CDR1 is SGHTA and CDR2 is FQGNSA in the germline V gene.

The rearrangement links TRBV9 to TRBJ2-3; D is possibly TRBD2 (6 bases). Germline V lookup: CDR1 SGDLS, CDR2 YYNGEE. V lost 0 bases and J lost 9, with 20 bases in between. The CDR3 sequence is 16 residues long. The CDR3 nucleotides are TGTGCCAGCAGCGTAGACGGGAGCATGGGGCTCCTCACGCAGTATTTT. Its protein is CASSVDGSMGLLTQYF.

CDR3 nucleotides: TGTGCCAGCAGCTCCCTCTCCCCCGGACTAGCGGGGTTTTGGGGGCAGTTCTTC. Its translation is CASSSLSPGLAGFWGQFF. The chain is built from TRBV5-4 and TRBJ2-1, with TRBD2 matching 12 bases. CDR3 length equals 18 residues. With V trimmed by 3 bases and J by 12 bases, 19 bases remained unmatched. Germline CDR1 is SGHNT and CDR2 is YYREEE (reference sequence).

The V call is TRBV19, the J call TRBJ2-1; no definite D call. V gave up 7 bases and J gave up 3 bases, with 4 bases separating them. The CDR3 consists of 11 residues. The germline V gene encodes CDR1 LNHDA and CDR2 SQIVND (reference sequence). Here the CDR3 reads CASTLYNEQFF. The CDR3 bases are TGTGCCAGTACCCTCTACAATGAGCAGTTCTTC.

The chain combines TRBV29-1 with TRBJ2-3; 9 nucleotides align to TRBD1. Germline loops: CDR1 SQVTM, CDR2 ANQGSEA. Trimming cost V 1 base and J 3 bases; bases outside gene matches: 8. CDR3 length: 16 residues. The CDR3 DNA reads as TGCAGCGTTGAAGCCGGGACAGGGCGAGAGACAGATACGCAGTATTTT. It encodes CSVEAGTGRETDTQYF.

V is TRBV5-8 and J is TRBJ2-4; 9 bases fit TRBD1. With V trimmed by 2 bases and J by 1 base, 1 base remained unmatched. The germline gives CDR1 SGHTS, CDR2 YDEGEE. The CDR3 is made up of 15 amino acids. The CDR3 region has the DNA TGTGCCAGCAGCTTTGGGACAGGGGCCAAAAACATTCAGTACTTC. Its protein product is CASSFGTGAKNIQYF.

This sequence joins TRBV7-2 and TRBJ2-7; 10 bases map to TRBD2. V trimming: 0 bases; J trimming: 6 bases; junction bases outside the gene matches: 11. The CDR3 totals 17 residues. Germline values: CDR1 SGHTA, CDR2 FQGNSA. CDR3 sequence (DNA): TGTGCCAGCAGCTTAGCGTTCCAACTAGCGGGATGGAGCGAGCAGTACTTC. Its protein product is CASSLAFQLAGWSEQYF.

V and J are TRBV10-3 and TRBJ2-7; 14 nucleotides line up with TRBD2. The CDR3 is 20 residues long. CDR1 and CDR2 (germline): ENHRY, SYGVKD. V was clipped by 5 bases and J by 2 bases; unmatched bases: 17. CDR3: CAISRDQGLAGGGTAYEQYF. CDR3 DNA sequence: TGTGCCATCAGTCGGGACCAAGGACTAGCGGGAGGAGGTACCGCCTACGAGCAGTACTTC.

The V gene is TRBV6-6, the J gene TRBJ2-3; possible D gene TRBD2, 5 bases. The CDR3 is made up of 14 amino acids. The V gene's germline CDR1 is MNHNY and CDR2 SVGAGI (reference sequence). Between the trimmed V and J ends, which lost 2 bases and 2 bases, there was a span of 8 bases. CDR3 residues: CASSYSGYTDTQYF. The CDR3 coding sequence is TGTGCCAGCAGTTACAGCGGCTACACAGATACGCAGTATTTT.

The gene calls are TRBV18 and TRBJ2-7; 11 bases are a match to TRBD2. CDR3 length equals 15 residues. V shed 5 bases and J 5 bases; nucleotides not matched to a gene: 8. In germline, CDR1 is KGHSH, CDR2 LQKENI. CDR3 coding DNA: TGTGCCAGCTCATCTCTAGCGGGAGGTTTCAACGAGCAGTACTTC. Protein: CASSSLAGGFNEQYF.

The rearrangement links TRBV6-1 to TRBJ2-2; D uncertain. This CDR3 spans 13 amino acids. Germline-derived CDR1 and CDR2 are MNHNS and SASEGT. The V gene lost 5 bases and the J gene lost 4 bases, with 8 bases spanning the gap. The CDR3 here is CASSPLGTGELFF. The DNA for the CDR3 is TGTGCCAGCAGTCCACTCGGCACCGGGGAGCTGTTTTTT.

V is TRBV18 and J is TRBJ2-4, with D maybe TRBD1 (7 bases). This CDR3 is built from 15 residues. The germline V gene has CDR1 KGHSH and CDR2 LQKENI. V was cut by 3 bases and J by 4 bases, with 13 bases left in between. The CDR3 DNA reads TGTGCCAGCTCACCTGAGGCAGGGGGGAAAAACATTCAGTACTTC. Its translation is CASSPEAGGKNIQYF.

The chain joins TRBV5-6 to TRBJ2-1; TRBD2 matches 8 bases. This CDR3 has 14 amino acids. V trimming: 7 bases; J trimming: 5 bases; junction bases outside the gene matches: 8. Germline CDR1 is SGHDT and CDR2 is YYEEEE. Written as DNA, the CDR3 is TGTGCCAGCTGCAAACCGGGACTAGACAATGAGCAGTTCTTC. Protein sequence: CASCKPGLDNEQFF. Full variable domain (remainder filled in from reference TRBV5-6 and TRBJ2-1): DAGVTQSPTHLIKTRGQQVTLRCSPKSGHDTVSWYQQALGQGPQFIFQYYEEEERQRGNFPDRFSGHQFPNYSSELNVNALLLGDSALYLCASCKPGLDNEQFFGPGTRLTVL.